Described below is a single T cell receptor (beta chain) sequence and its context. What it recognizes is unknown. V was clipped by 1 base and J by 6 bases; unmatched bases: 4. The CDR3 is made up of 14 amino acids. The germline V gene has CDR1 SGHNT and CDR2 YENEEA. This sample stems from a study of cytomegalovirus exposure and HLA in healthy donors. Overall study context: Membership in the Caucasian-associated ancestry cluster was found for around 81% of roughly 360 genotyped donors.

Study conclusions and caveats: Trimming of TCR beta V- and J-genes showed a link, identified in a later analysis, to a missense DCLRE1C variant. Later on, an analysis found that several of the most significant clusters appeared to be linked to common viral pathogens, which included parvovirus B19.

60 Vbeta and 13 Jbeta primers were used in PCR. Data came from immunoSEQ multiplex PCR; TCRdb stores just in-frame clones and leaves some out. The sample lists roughly 180,000 clones, roughly 80% occurring once. The source material was PBMCs. The clonotype originates from a female donor in good health and CMV-seronegative. The chain uses TRBV11-3 and TRBJ1-1, with 8 bases lining up with TRBD1. The CDR3 here is CASSLADRGPEAFF. The CDR3 region has the DNA TGTGCCAGCAGCTTAGCAGACAGGGGCCCTGAAGCTTTCTTT.